This TCR beta chain stems from a study of T-cell memory formation after mild COVID-19. Study as a whole: TCR clustering was largely donor specific. Broader study findings: Contracting clones, day 15 to 85, had balanced CD4/CD8, and later expanders favored CD4+.

The CDR3 runs 17 residues. Germline V gene data show CDR1 as KGHDR and CDR2 as SFDVKD. V was clipped by 6 bases and J by 2 bases, with 20 bases between them. Worth noting for this clonotype: Its specificity is not known.

TCRdb reprocessed the 5' RACE reads via MiXCR and lists one record per CDR3 protein. The sample gives more than 300,000 distinct CDR3 sequences, approximately 22% of which show up once; approximately 22% is in the top ten. This chain joins TRBV24-1 and TRBJ2-3; TRBD2 might be the D (5 bases). Sequencing was carried out using PBMCs or a T cell subset sorted from them (not recorded which). This sequence originates from a young man who had mild COVID-19 (a few samples of this study predate the infection). Cell type and time point are not known. CDR3 sequence reads: CATSPRPGNPSTDTQYF. CDR3 coding DNA: TGTGCCACCAGTCCCCGACCGGGAAACCCATCCACAGATACGCAGTATTTT.